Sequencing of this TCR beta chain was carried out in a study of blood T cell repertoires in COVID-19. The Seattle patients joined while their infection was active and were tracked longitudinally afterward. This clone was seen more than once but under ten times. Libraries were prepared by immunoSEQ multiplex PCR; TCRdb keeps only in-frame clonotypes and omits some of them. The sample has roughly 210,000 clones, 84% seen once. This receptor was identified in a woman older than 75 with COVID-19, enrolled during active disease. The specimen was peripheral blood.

CDR3 DNA sequence: TGTGCCAGCAGCCCGGGACTGGACAGGTTTAACTATGGCTACACCTTC. Its protein product is CASSPGLDRFNYGYTF. The V gene is TRBV7-8, the J gene TRBJ1-2, with 7 nucleotides matching TRBD1. This CDR3 has 16 residues. V lost 5 bases and J lost 1; bases outside the gene matches: 10. CDR1 and CDR2 (germline): SGHVS, FQNEAQ. The entire variable domain, with the rest obtained from reference TRBV7-8 and TRBJ1-2, is as follows: GAGVSQSPRYKVAKRGQDVALRCDPISGHVSLFWYQQALGQGPEFLTYFQNEAQLDKSGLPSDRFFAERPEGSVSTLKIQRTQQEDSAVYLCASSPGLDRFNYGYTFGSGTRLTVV.